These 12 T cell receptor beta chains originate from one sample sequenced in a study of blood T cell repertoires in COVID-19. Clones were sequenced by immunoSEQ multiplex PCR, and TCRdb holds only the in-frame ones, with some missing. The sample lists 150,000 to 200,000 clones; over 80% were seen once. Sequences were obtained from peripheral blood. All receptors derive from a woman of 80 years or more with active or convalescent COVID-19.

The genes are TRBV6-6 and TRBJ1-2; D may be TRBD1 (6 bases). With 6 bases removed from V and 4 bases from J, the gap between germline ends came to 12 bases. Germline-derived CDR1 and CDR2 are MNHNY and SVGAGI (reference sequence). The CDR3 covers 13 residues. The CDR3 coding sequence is TGTGCCAGCAGGGACAGTCGGGGCTATGGCTACACCTTC. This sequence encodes CASRDSRGYGYTF.

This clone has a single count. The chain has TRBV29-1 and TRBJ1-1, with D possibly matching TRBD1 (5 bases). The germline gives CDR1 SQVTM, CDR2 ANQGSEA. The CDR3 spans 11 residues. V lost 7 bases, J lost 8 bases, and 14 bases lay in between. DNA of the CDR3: TGCAGCGCCCCTACGGGGGTAGAAGCTTTCTTT. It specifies CSAPTGVEAFF.

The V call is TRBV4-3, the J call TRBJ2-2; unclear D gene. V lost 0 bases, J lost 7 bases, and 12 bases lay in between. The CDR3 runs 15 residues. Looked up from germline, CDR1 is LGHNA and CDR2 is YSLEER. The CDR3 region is CASSQEPGVVGELFF. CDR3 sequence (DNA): TGCGCCAGCAGCCAAGAGCCAGGCGTGGTCGGGGAGCTGTTTTTT.

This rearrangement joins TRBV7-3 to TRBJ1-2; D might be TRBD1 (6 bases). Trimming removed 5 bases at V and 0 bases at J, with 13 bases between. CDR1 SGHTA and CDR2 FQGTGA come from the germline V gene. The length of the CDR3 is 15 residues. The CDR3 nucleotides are TGTGCCAGCAGCCGCGGGGGGCCCGCTAACTATGGCTACACCTTC. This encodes CASSRGGPANYGYTF.

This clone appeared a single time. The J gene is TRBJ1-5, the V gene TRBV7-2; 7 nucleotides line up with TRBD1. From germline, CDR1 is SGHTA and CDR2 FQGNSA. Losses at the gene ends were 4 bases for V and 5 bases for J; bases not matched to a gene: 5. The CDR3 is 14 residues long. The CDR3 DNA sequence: TGTGCCAGCAGCTCTCAGGGGGGATATCAGCCCCAGCATTTT. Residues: CASSSQGGYQPQHF.

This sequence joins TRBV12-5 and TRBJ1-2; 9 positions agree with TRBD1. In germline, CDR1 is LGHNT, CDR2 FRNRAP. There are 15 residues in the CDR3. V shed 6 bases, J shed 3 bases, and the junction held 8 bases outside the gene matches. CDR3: CASGPGQGQDYGYTF. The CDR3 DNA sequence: TGTGCTAGTGGCCCGGGACAGGGACAGGACTATGGCTACACCTTC.

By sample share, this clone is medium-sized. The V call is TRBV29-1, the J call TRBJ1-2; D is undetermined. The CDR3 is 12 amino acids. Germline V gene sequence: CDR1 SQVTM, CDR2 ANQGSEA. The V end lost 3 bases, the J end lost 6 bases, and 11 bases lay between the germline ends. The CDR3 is CSVDREGNGYTF. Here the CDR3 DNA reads TGCAGCGTTGACCGGGAAGGGAATGGCTACACCTTC.

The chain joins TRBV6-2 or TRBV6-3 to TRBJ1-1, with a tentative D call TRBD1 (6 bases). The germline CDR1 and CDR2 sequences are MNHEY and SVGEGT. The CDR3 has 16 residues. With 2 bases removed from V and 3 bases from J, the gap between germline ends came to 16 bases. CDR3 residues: CASSYVGRGIYTEAFF. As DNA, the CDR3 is TGTGCCAGCAGTTACGTGGGCAGGGGAATTTACACTGAAGCTTTCTTT.

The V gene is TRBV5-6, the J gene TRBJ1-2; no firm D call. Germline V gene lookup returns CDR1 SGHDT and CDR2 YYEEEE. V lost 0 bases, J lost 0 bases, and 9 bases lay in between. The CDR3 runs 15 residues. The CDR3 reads CASSLEQSSNYGYTF. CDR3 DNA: TGTGCCAGCAGCTTGGAACAAAGTTCTAACTATGGCTACACCTTC.

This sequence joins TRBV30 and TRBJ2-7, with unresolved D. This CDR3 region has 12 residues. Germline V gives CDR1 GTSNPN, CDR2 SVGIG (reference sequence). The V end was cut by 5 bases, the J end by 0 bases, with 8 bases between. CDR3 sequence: CAWDPGSYEQYF. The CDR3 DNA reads TGTGCCTGGGATCCGGGCTCCTACGAGCAGTACTTC.

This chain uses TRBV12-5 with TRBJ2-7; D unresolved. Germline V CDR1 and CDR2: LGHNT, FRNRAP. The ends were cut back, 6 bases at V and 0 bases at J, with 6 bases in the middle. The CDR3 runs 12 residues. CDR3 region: CASGRSSYEQYF. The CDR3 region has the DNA TGTGCTAGTGGGAGAAGCTCCTACGAGCAGTACTTC.

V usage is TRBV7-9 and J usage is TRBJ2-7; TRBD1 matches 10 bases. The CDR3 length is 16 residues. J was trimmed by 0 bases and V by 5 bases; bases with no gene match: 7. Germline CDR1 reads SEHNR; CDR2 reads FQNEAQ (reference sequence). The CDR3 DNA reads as TGTGCCAGCAGCACCCCGACAGGGGGCCTCTCCTACGAGCAGTACTTC. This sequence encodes CASSTPTGGLSYEQYF. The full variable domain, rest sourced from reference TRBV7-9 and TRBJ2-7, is DTGVSQNPRHKITKRGQNVTFRCDPISEHNRLYWYRQTLGQGPEFLTYFQNEAQLEKSRLLSDRFSAERPKGSFSTLEIQRTEQGDSAMYLCASSTPTGGLSYEQYFGPGTRLTVT.